This T cell receptor beta chain was observed in a study of vaccination and CD4 T cells after COVID-19. In the study overall: Stimulation used overlapping spike peptides from SARS-CoV-2, HCoV-NL63, HCoV-OC43 and HCoV-229E.

As to this clonotype: No antigen is known for it.

Oncomine TCR Beta short-read sequencing was applied to DNA from cultured CD4+ T cells. In TCRdb, the PCR reads were re-called with MiXCR into one record per CDR3 protein. The data hold about 6,800 distinct CDR3 sequences, with 73% observed a single time. The CDR3 contains 14 residues. J was trimmed by 7 bases and V by 6 bases; bases with no gene match: 7. From germline, CDR1 is MNHEY and CDR2 SMNVEV (reference sequence). Treatment denoted: approximately nine-day PBMC culture with coronavirus spike peptide pools or control peptides (ViraFEST assay). Alongside approximately 10 IU/ml IL-2 and around 10 ug/ml peptide pools, PBMCs were cultured at some 2 million per well. By negative selection, CD4+ T cells were isolated once culture had run for 10 days.

The chain carries TRBV27 and TRBJ1-1; the match to TRBD1 covers 11 bases. The sample was CD4+ T cells from blood, cultured in vitro. The source is a human donor who had recovered from COVID-19. In DNA form, the CDR3 reads TGTGCCAGCAGACGGGACAGGGGGTACTATGAAGCTTTCTTT. Its protein is CASRRDRGYYEAFF.